Given below is one T cell receptor beta chain in context. Measured with immunoSEQ multiplex PCR; TCRdb has only the in-frame clones, and not every one. The sample lists 190,000 or so clones; approximately 86% were seen once. Looked up from germline, CDR1 is MGHRA and CDR2 is YSYEKL. Trimming cost V 0 bases and J 9 bases; bases outside gene matches: 10. CDR3 length equals 18 residues. Assignments of participants to cohorts depended upon their own reported clinical history. This record comes from a study of blood T cell repertoires in COVID-19. About the study: Specimens from acute and convalescent COVID-19 originated in the United States, Italy and Spain. T cells, B-cell-depleted T cells, or PBMCs supplied cDNA or gDNA.

The sample taken for sequencing was PBMCs or T cells enriched from blood (not recorded which). The source of this sequence is a woman between 25 and 40 years old who had been exposed to COVID-19. This sequence joins TRBV4-1 and TRBJ2-1, with 14 bases fitting TRBD2. The CDR3 bases are TGCGCCAGCAGCCAAGAGTCGGGACTAGCGGGGGTAAAAGTTGAGCAGTTCTTC. Translating gives CASSQESGLAGVKVEQFF.